The rows below give T cell receptor beta chains drawn from one sample of a study of cytomegalovirus exposure and HLA in healthy donors. The protocol was immunoSEQ multiplex PCR, while the TCRdb copy is restricted to in-frame clones and leaves out a portion. This table holds some 220,000 clones, around 83% found once. Material for sequencing was PBMCs. Receptors originate from a girl aged 2-15 years in good health and CMV-seronegative. CDR3s include the opening cysteine and the closing phenylalanine or tryptophan. D genes are given only for firm matches. Expanded clones are given a class, and other clones once, few, many or no size at all.

v_call,clone_size,d_call,j_call,cdr3_aa,cdr3_nt
TRBV30,-,-,TRBJ1-4,CAWKRGGSEKLFF,TGTGCCTGGAAGAGGGGGGGAAGCGAAAAACTGTTTTTT
TRBV6-5,-,TRBD1,TRBJ1-2,CASSPTGGKGYTF,TGTGCCAGCAGCCCAACAGGGGGCAAAGGCTACACCTTC
TRBV11-2,-,-,TRBJ1-5,CASSPTTGGVPPQHF,TGTGCCAGCAGCCCAACGACAGGTGGGGTACCGCCCCAGCATTTT
TRBV6-5,-,-,TRBJ2-6,CASRRQTSGANVLTF,TGTGCCAGCAGAAGACAGACCTCTGGGGCCAACGTCCTGACTTTC
TRBV2,-,TRBD2,TRBJ2-5,CASSENRSGRQETQYF,TGTGCCAGCAGTGAAAATCGGAGCGGGAGACAAGAGACCCAGTACTTC
TRBV5-1,once,TRBD2,TRBJ2-1,CASSGGGYNEQFF,TGCGCCAGCAGCGGCGGGGGTTACAATGAGCAGTTCTTC
TRBV14,-,-,TRBJ1-1,CASSQVPRGGHTEAFF,TGTGCCAGCAGCCAAGTGCCGAGGGGGGGGCACACTGAAGCTTTCTTT
TRBV5-6,-,-,TRBJ2-5,CASSAGETQYF,TGTGCCAGCTCAGCGGGAGAGACCCAGTACTTC
TRBV7-2,-,TRBD1,TRBJ1-3,CASSADRGYGNTIYF,TGTGCCAGCAGCGCCGACAGGGGGTATGGAAACACCATATATTTT
TRBV19,-,TRBD2,TRBJ2-2,CASSPKPPGLAHSGELFF,TGTGCCAGTAGTCCTAAACCTCCGGGACTAGCGCACTCCGGGGAGCTGTTTTTT
TRBV30,-,TRBD2,TRBJ2-5,CAWGAGRTALYQETQYF,TGTGCCTGGGGAGCGGGGAGGACGGCTTTGTACCAAGAGACCCAGTACTTC
TRBV5-1,-,-,TRBJ1-3,CASSLGDSSGNTIYF,TGCGCCAGCAGCTTGGGAGACAGTTCTGGAAACACCATATATTTT
TRBV15,-,-,TRBJ1-3,CATSREPSGNTIYF,TGTGCCACCAGCAGAGAGCCAAGCGGAAACACCATATATTTT
TRBV28,-,-,TRBJ2-7,CASRETTGAYEQYF,TGTGCCAGCAGAGAGACGACAGGCGCCTACGAGCAGTACTTC
TRBV4-2,-,-,TRBJ2-1,CASSQSQGINSYNEQFF,TGTGCCAGCAGCCAATCGCAGGGTATCAACTCCTACAATGAGCAGTTCTTC
TRBV6-5,-,-,TRBJ1-2,CASSFGSASNYGYTF,TGTGCCAGCAGTTTCGGTTCAGCTAGTAACTATGGCTACACCTTC
TRBV30,-,TRBD1,TRBJ1-2,CACRTLQGWTF,TGTGCCTGCCGGACTCTACAGGGGTGGACCTTC
TRBV9,-,-,TRBJ1-2,CASSVGPGVGYTF,TGTGCCAGCAGCGTAGGGCCCGGGGTTGGCTACACCTTC
TRBV27,-,-,TRBJ1-2,CASSPWLGRGGEGHNYGYTF,TGTGCCAGCAGCCCTTGGTTGGGGAGAGGAGGGGAGGGCCATAACTATGGCTACACCTTC
TRBV19,-,-,TRBJ1-1,CASSTGSQVRRAFF,TGTGCCAGTAGTACAGGGTCTCAGGTCCGAAGAGCTTTCTTT
TRBV5-4,-,TRBD2,TRBJ2-7,CASSFGTSGYEQYF,TGTGCCAGCAGCTTCGGGACTAGCGGCTACGAGCAGTACTTC
TRBV19,-,-,TRBJ1-1,CASSIVPRNTEAFF,TGTGCCAGTAGTATAGTACCCAGGAACACTGAAGCTTTCTTT
TRBV5-4,-,TRBD1,TRBJ1-2,CASSLAPGGDGYTF,TGTGCCAGCAGCTTGGCTCCAGGGGGCGATGGCTACACCTTC
TRBV6-6,few,-,TRBJ1-1,CASSYTGLNTEAFF,TGTGCCAGCAGTTACACAGGGCTGAACACTGAAGCTTTCTTT
TRBV2,-,TRBD1,TRBJ1-2,CASHSGTVYGYTF,TGTGCCAGCCACTCCGGGACAGTATATGGCTACACCTTC
TRBV7-6,-,-,TRBJ2-7,CASSPQGTFHEQYF,TGTGCCAGCAGCCCCCAAGGGACTTTCCACGAGCAGTACTTC
TRBV19,-,-,TRBJ1-1,CASSIPRGSQRNTEAFF,TGTGCCAGTAGTATACCCAGGGGTTCGCAGAGGAACACTGAAGCTTTCTTT
TRBV5-1,few,-,TRBJ2-7,CASSLAPDKSYEQYF,TGCGCCAGCAGCTTGGCCCCGGACAAGTCCTACGAGCAGTACTTC
TRBV7-8,once,-,TRBJ2-2,CASSSQRAYGTGELFF,TGTGCCAGCAGCTCCCAGCGGGCCTACGGAACCGGGGAGCTGTTTTTT
TRBV7-6,-,TRBD1,TRBJ1-1,CASSLEGANTEAFF,TGTGCCAGCAGCTTAGAGGGGGCGAACACTGAAGCTTTCTTT
TRBV9,-,-,TRBJ1-2,CASSTPRTAGVYDGSNYGYTF,TGTGCCAGCAGCACACCCAGGACAGCCGGAGTTTATGACGGATCTAACTATGGCTACACCTTC
TRBV7-3,-,TRBD2,TRBJ2-5,CASSLASGGAGTQYF,TGTGCCAGCAGCTTGGCTAGCGGGGGGGCGGGGACCCAGTACTTC
TRBV15,-,-,TRBJ1-2,CATSRDVTGNGYTF,TGTGCCACCAGCAGAGATGTAACAGGGAATGGCTACACCTTC
TRBV30,-,-,TRBJ2-6,CAWSHSPDQLKAF,TGTGCCTGGAGCCATAGCCCTGACCAGCTGAAGGCTTTC
TRBV5-1,-,-,TRBJ2-3,CASSPLITSTDTQYF,TGCGCCAGCAGCCCGCTGATAACTAGCACAGATACGCAGTATTTT
TRBV10-3,-,TRBD1,TRBJ1-1,CAISEPGGPNTEAFF,TGTGCCATCAGTGAGCCAGGGGGCCCGAACACTGAAGCTTTCTTT
TRBV7-6,-,-,TRBJ2-4,CASRNPTGAKNIQYF,TGTGCCAGCAGAAACCCGACAGGAGCCAAAAACATTCAGTACTTC
TRBV27,once,-,TRBJ1-1,CASSFRPNTEAFF,TGTGCCAGCAGTTTCAGGCCGAACACTGAAGCTTTCTTT
TRBV6-6,-,-,TRBJ1-4,CASSSFATNEKLFF,TGTGCCAGCAGCTCCTTCGCAACTAATGAAAAACTGTTTTTT
TRBV19,-,-,TRBJ1-6,CASSPILAGRESPLHF,TGTGCCAGTAGCCCCATATTAGCGGGCAGGGAGTCACCCCTCCACTTT
TRBV6-5,-,-,TRBJ2-7,CASSGISYEQYF,TGTGCCAGCAGCGGGATCTCCTACGAGCAGTACTTC
TRBV19,few,-,TRBJ1-1,CASQDTLNTEAFF,TGTGCCAGTCAGGACACCTTGAACACTGAAGCTTTCTTT
TRBV6-7,-,TRBD2,TRBJ2-3,CASSYSAGGPGSTDTQYF,TGTGCCAGCAGTTACTCAGCGGGGGGGCCCGGGAGCACAGATACGCAGTATTTT
TRBV10-3,-,TRBD1,TRBJ2-3,CATWGGTGRVADTQYF,TGTGCCACCTGGGGGGGGACAGGGAGAGTGGCAGATACGCAGTATTTT
TRBV19,-,-,TRBJ1-1,CASRGHLNTEAFF,TGTGCCAGTAGGGGGCACCTGAACACTGAAGCTTTCTTT
TRBV4-1,once,-,TRBJ2-3,CASSQGIAGDTQYF,TGCGCCAGCAGCCAAGGCATTGCAGGAGATACGCAGTATTTT
TRBV5-4,-,TRBD1,TRBJ1-1,CASSLGTGNTEAFF,TGTGCCAGCAGCTTGGGGACAGGGAACACTGAAGCTTTCTTT
TRBV30,-,TRBD1,TRBJ2-1,CAWSSMGTGVPNEQFF,TGTGCCTGGAGTAGTATGGGGACAGGGGTACCCAATGAGCAGTTCTTC
TRBV5-6,-,-,TRBJ2-1,CASSLVGGNEQFF,TGTGCCAGCAGCTTGGTAGGAGGGAATGAGCAGTTCTTC
TRBV6-1,-,-,TRBJ2-5,CASSLGRKETQYF,TGTGCCAGCAGTTTAGGGAGGAAAGAGACCCAGTACTTC
TRBV14,-,TRBD1,TRBJ1-1,CASSPGGAGTEAFF,TGTGCCAGCAGTCCAGGGGGCGCGGGCACTGAAGCTTTCTTT
TRBV11-2,-,TRBD1,TRBJ1-4,CASSYNTGGEKLFF,TGTGCCAGCAGCTACAATACAGGGGGTGAAAAACTGTTTTTT
TRBV6-4,-,TRBD1,TRBJ1-2,CASSDSTGGYGYTF,TGTGCCAGCAGTGACTCGACAGGGGGCTATGGCTACACCTTC
TRBV6-5,-,-,TRBJ2-1,CASRLDYRSYNEQFF,TGTGCCAGCAGGCTGGACTACCGCTCCTACAATGAGCAGTTCTTC
TRBV11-2,-,-,TRBJ1-5,CASSFSQGQPQHF,TGTGCCAGCAGCTTCTCGCAGGGCCAGCCCCAGCATTTT
TRBV11-2,-,TRBD2,TRBJ2-1,CASSSGWGGFNEQFF,TGTGCCAGCAGCTCCGGTTGGGGAGGGTTCAATGAGCAGTTCTTC
TRBV5-4,-,TRBD2,TRBJ2-5,CASKGGEQGTQYF,TGTGCCAGCAAGGGAGGGGAGCAAGGGACCCAGTACTTC